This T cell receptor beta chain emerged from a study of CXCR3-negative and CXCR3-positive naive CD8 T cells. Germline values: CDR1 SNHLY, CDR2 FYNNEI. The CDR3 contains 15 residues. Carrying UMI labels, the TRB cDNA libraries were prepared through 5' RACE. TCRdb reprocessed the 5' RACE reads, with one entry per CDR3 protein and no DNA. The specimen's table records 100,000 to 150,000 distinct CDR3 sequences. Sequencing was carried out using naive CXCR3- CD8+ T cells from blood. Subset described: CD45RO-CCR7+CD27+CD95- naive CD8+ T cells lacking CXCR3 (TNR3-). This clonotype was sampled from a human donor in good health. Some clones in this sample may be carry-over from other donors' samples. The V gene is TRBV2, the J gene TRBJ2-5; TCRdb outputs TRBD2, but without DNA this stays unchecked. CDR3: CASSRVLADQETQYF.